This T cell receptor beta chain was recovered during a study of blood T cell repertoires in COVID-19. Study-wide background: The United States, Italy and Spain were the sources of the acute and convalescent COVID-19 samples. Nucleic acid was either cDNA or gDNA, and it came from T cells, B-cell-depleted T cells, or PBMCs.

The CDR3 runs 16 residues. After removal of 5 bases from V and 3 bases from J, the junction contained 5 bases not matched to a gene. The germline V gene has CDR1 SGHRS and CDR2 YFSETQ. In the original processing: Estimation of nucleated cell counts was performed using reference gene primer amplification. Profiled with immunoSEQ multiplex PCR; TCRdb holds only in-frame clones, not every one. V, J and clone size are those of that table, while D and trimming were read from the DNA. The data show around 300,000 clones, roughly 87% seen once. This rearrangement joins TRBV5-1 to TRBJ2-2; 12 bases line up with TRBD2. What was sequenced was peripheral blood. This sequence was found in a man aged 45-65 years with active or convalescent COVID-19. The CDR3 is CASSWRLAGDTGELFF. CDR3 in DNA: TGCGCCAGCAGTTGGAGACTAGCGGGGGACACCGGGGAGCTGTTTTTT.